This T cell receptor beta chain originates from a study of regulatory T cells in long-lasting Graves disease. General study findings and limits: Newly diagnosed patients had higher TCR diversity than persistent Graves' patients did. It was in persistent disease that TRBV28, TRBJ1-2 and TRBJ2-5 were favored.

Library construction for TCR beta used iRepertoire HTBI primers and Arm-PCR of CDR3 regions. TCRdb recomputed calls from the multiplex PCR reads with MiXCR, one row per CDR3 protein. There are about 310,000 distinct CDR3 sequences in the sample; approximately 20% occur only once, and more than 35% lies in the top ten. Deletions cut 2 bases from V and 1 base from J, with 9 bases between. Germline CDR1 and CDR2: MNHEY and SVGEGT. This CDR3 has 15 residues. This clonotype was seen ten or more times. Its specificity is not known. The time point was: newly diagnosed GD, antithyroid drugs for less than 3 months. Following extraction of RNA from PBMCs, that RNA was used to make the TCR library. The EDTA tubes were filled with 7 to 9.5 milliliters of drawn peripheral blood.

The sequence was collected from a female donor with Graves disease. The sequencing used peripheral blood mononuclear cells (PBMCs), collected at new diagnosis, from a patient treated with antithyroid drugs. The V gene is TRBV6-2 or TRBV6-3, the J gene TRBJ1-5; tentatively, D is TRBD1 (6 bases). CDR3 sequence (DNA): TGTGCCAGCAGTTACAGGCAGGGGAGCAATCAGCCCCAGCATTTT. It translates to CASSYRQGSNQPQHF.